This T cell receptor (beta chain) was sequenced in a study of beta chain features in type 1 diabetes. Study context: Sorted cell examination encompassed approximately 110 million cells across all samples.

TCRB transcripts that were expressed got sequenced, as all of the isolated RNA had been reverse transcribed. Some clones are missing from TCRdb's copy, which holds only in-frame ones; the method was immunoSEQ multiplex PCR. The sample carries around 430,000 clones, approximately 28% recorded once. There are a few counts of this clone. Its antigen is currently unknown. Study-level points and caveats: Relative to healthy donors, patients appeared to have naive, central memory and Treg TCRB repertoires that were more similar. cDNA-based sequencing might over-represent cells highly expressing TCR.

The source is a man aged 18 to 29 in good health. Sequencing was carried out using naive CD4+ T cells from blood.

DNA of the CDR3: TGCGCCAGCAGCTTGATACCCGCGGAGGAGACCCAGTACTTC. It yields the protein CASSLIPAEETQYF. The V and J genes are TRBV5-1 and TRBJ2-5; the D is unclear. Trimming pared 1 base from V and 5 bases from J, leaving 12 bases between. The CDR3 is 14 amino acids. The germline gives CDR1 SGHRS, CDR2 YFSETQ.